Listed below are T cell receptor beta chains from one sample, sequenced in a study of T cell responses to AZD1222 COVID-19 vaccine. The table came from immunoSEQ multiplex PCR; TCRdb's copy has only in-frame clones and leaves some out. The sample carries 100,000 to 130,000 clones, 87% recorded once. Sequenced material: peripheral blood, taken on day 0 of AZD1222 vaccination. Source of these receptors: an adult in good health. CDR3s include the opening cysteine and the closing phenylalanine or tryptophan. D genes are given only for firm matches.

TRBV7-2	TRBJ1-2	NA	CASSFSGTGNYGYTF
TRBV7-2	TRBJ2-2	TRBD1	CASSPGQGPTGELFF
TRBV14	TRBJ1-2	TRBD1	CASRPGQGFGGYTF
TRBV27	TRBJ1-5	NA	CASSLDGYNQPQHF
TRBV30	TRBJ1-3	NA	CAWSLSGNTIYF
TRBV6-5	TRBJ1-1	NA	CASSFEGNTEAFF
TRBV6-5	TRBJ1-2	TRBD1	CASKRGRTGSDGYTF
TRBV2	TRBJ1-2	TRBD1	CASHNRGPSYGYTF
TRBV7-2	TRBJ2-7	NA	CASRPAVSSYEQYF
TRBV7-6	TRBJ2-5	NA	CASSPRAQAWREETQYF
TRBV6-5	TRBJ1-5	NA	CATGRTSNQPQHF
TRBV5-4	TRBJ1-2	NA	CASSLWGPYGYTF
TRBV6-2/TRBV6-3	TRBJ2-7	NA	CASSQSGPGEQYF
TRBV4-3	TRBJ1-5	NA	CASSQDGTAKARPQHF
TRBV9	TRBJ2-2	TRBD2	CASSRAAGPTTGELFF
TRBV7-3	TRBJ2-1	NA	CASSLRGLGGSNEQFF
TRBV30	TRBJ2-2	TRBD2	CAWSVTISGGANGELFF
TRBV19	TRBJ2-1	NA	CASSDTLVFGEQFF
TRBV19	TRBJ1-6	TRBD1	CASRDRGNSPLHF
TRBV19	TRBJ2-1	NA	CASSPFRERHGEQFF
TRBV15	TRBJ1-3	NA	CATSPISDSGNTIYF
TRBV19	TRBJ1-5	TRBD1	CASSPGQGLVAQHF
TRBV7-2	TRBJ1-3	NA	CASSLVRTVGSLTLYF
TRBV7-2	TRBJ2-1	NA	CASSLEAKNNEQFF
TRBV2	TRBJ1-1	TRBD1	CASRDGQGSLNTEAFF
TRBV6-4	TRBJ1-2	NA	CASSDSDSNYGYTF
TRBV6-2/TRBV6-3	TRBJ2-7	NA	CASSFPSYEQYF
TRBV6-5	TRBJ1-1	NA	CASSQGSVTEAFF
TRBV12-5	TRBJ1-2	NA	CASGLGTFSGYTF
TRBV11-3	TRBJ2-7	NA	CASSHGARTEQYF
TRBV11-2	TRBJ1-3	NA	CASSVFGGNRNTIYF
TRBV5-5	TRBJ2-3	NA	CASSLENTDTQYF
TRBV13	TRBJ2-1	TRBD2	CASSFGTSGRLSYNEQFF
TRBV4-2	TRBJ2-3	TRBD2	CASSQDEYSSGGTDTQYF
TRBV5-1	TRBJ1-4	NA	CASMGGDNEKLFF
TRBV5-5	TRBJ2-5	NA	CASSLERAGETQYF
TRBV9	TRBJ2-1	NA	CASGVNEQFF
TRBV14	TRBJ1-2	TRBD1	CASSQKGQPNYGYTF
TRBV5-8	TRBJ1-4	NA	CASSLHRVRTTNEKLFF
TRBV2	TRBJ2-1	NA	CASSDDPGTGRRGGLINEQFF
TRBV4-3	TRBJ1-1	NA	CASSQDVAALNTEAFF
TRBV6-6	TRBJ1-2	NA	CASSYSRDGYTF
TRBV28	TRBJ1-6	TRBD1	CASSFPRDSLNSPLHF